The 20 T cell receptor beta chains listed next were all sequenced from one sample in a study of cytomegalovirus exposure and HLA in healthy donors. 13 Jbeta primers and 60 Vbeta primers were used for the PCR. The table came from immunoSEQ multiplex PCR; TCRdb's copy has only in-frame clones and leaves some out. The sample consists of about 130,000 clones, about 85% of them appearing once. Sequencing used PBMCs. The receptor source for this set is a woman in her 30s in good health and CMV-seropositive.

The CDR3 DNA reads as TGCGCCAGCAGCCAAGTGGTTCAGGGGGCGTTGAGGGCCTATAATTCACCCCTCCACTTT. This translates into CASSQVVQGALRAYNSPLHF. The gene calls are TRBV4-1 and TRBJ1-6; 8 bases are a match to TRBD1. This CDR3 has 20 amino acids. V lost 1 base and J lost 2; bases outside the gene matches: 13. CDR1 is MGHRA and CDR2 is YSYEKL in the germline V gene.

The chain carries TRBV6-6 and TRBJ1-5; D unresolved. V lost 2 bases and J lost 9, with 14 bases in between. In germline, CDR1 is MNHNY, CDR2 SVGAGI (reference sequence). CDR3 size: 14 residues. CDR3 coding DNA: TGTGCCAGCAGTTACGGGCCATCCGAAGGGCCCCAGCATTTT. Protein: CASSYGPSEGPQHF.

The chain uses TRBV5-8 and TRBJ2-7, with D possibly TRBD2 on 6 matching bases. The CDR3 is 14 residues long. Between the trimmed V and J ends, which lost 4 bases and 6 bases, there was a span of 17 bases. The germline CDR1 and CDR2 sequences are SGHTS and YDEGEE. CDR3 nucleotide sequence: TGTGCCAGCAGCACTCGACTAGTGGGGATCGAGCAGTACTTC. It yields the protein CASSTRLVGIEQYF. The complete variable domain, with remaining parts taken from reference TRBV5-8 and TRBJ2-7, reads EAGVTQSPTHLIKTRGQQATLRCSPISGHTSVYWYQQALGLGLQFLLWYDEGEERNRGNFPPRFSGRQFPNYSSELNVNALELEDSALYLCASSTRLVGIEQYFGPGTRLTVT.

The V gene is TRBV9, the J gene TRBJ1-3; a possible D gene is TRBD1 (5 bases). The CDR3 covers 16 residues. V lost 0 bases and J 8 bases, leaving 18 bases between the germline ends. CDR1 and CDR2 from the germline V gene are SGDLS and YYNGEE. CDR3 protein: CASSVEPPGTRDTIYF. Written as DNA, the CDR3 is TGTGCCAGCAGCGTAGAACCACCCGGGACTAGGGACACCATATATTTT.

The V and J genes are TRBV13 and TRBJ1-3, with a possible D match to TRBD1 (5 bases). The CDR3 length is 16 residues. Germline CDR1 and CDR2: PRHDT and FYEKMQ (reference sequence). V lost 2 bases to trimming and J lost 4 bases, with 15 bases between them. For the CDR3, the DNA is TGTGCCAGCAGCTTATTAGGCTCGACAGACGGAAACACCATATATTTT. Translating gives CASSLLGSTDGNTIYF.

The J gene is TRBJ2-5, the V gene TRBV6-1, with 9 bases matching TRBD2. Germline V gene lookup returns CDR1 MNHNS and CDR2 SASEGT. The length of the CDR3 is 15 residues. Germline trimming cut 0 bases from V and 1 base from J; bases unmatched to any gene: 0. CDR3 in amino acids: CASSEASGGQETQYF. Here the CDR3 DNA reads TGTGCCAGCAGTGAAGCTAGCGGGGGCCAAGAGACCCAGTACTTC.

The rearrangement links TRBV19 to TRBJ2-7; 8 bases match TRBD1. This CDR3 comprises 11 residues. V was clipped by 10 bases and J by 6 bases; unmatched bases: 5. Germline V gene sequence: CDR1 LNHDA, CDR2 SQIVND (reference sequence). CDR3 loop: CATKQGGEQYF. CDR3 DNA: TGTGCCACCAAACAGGGGGGCGAGCAGTACTTC.

The chain is built from TRBV18 and TRBJ2-1; possibly TRBD1 for D (6 bases). The germline V and J ends were trimmed by 5 bases and 7 bases, with 12 bases remaining between them. The CDR3 contains 13 residues. The germline CDR1 and CDR2 sequences are KGHSH and LQKENI. CDR3: CASSDYQGNEQFF. CDR3 DNA sequence: TGTGCCAGCTCAGACTATCAGGGGAATGAGCAGTTCTTC.

The DNA for the CDR3 is TGTGCCAGCAGTTACTGGGGACAGGGGGAGGTGGCCCAGTACTTC. It specifies CASSYWGQGEVAQYF. The chain has TRBV6-6 and TRBJ2-5; 11 nucleotides agree with TRBD1. With 1 base clipped from V and 9 bases from J, the junction kept 7 bases outside the gene matches. The germline CDR1 and CDR2 sequences are MNHNY and SVGAGI (reference sequence). The CDR3 covers 15 residues.

This chain joins TRBV29-1 and TRBJ2-7; TRBD1 matches 7 bases. Unmatched junction bases numbered 12, after V lost 4 bases and J lost 6 bases. Per germline, CDR1 SQVTM and CDR2 ANQGSEA. This CDR3 comprises 14 residues. The DNA for the CDR3 is TGCAGCGTTGGCCCGGACAGGACCTTGGGCGAGCAGTACTTC. The encoded protein is CSVGPDRTLGEQYF.

DNA of the CDR3: TGTGCCATCAGTGAGTTTCAGGGTCCGGATGGAGGGAAACTGTTTTTT. Amino acids: CAISEFQGPDGGKLFF. V usage is TRBV10-3 and J usage is TRBJ1-4; possibly TRBD1 for D (5 bases). Trimming left V 1 base short and J 11 bases short, with 20 bases between. Germline V lookup: CDR1 ENHRY, CDR2 SYGVKD. This CDR3 contains 16 residues.

This chain connects TRBV15 to TRBJ2-6, with 10 bases matching TRBD1. Germline V lookup: CDR1 LNHNV, CDR2 YYDKDF (reference sequence). V trimming: 5 bases; J trimming: 0 bases; junction bases outside the gene matches: 7. The CDR3 spans 18 residues. Written as DNA, the CDR3 is TGTGCCACCAGCGGAGGGGACAGGGGTATCTCTGGGGCCAACGTCCTGACTTTC. It yields the protein CATSGGDRGISGANVLTF.

This clone has a single count. The gene calls are TRBV5-8 and TRBJ1-5; D is perhaps TRBD1 (5 bases). The CDR3 is 15 residues long. Trimming stripped 0 bases from V and 10 bases from J, with 17 bases between. CDR1 SGHTS and CDR2 YDEGEE come from the germline V gene. This CDR3 reads CASSLARGRGSPQHF. For the CDR3, the DNA is TGTGCCAGCAGCTTGGCAAGGGGTCGGGGGAGTCCCCAGCATTTT.

The J gene is TRBJ1-3, the V gene TRBV18, with 8 bases identical to TRBD1. Germline CDR1 is KGHSH and CDR2 is LQKENI. The CDR3 contains 18 residues. V was clipped by 3 bases and J by 2 bases; unmatched bases: 12. DNA for the CDR3: TGTGCCAGCTCACCTTCGGTAGGGTCGACAGGGGCTGGAAACACCATATATTTT. It is translated as CASSPSVGSTGAGNTIYF. The whole variable domain, filled in from reference TRBV18 and TRBJ1-3, reads NAGVMQNPRHLVRRRGQEARLRCSPMKGHSHVYWYRQLPEEGLKFMVYLQKENIIDESGMPKERFSAEFPKEGPSILRIQQVVRGDSAAYFCASSPSVGSTGAGNTIYFGEGSWLTVV.

The table lists this clone with a count of one. The rearrangement joins TRBV27 to TRBJ1-6; D not certain. The V end lost 8 bases, the J end lost 9 bases, and 11 bases lay between the germline ends. The CDR3 length is 12 residues. Looked up from germline, CDR1 is MNHEY and CDR2 is SMNVEV (reference sequence). Here the CDR3 reads CASGREASPLHF. CDR3 DNA sequence: TGTGCCAGCGGGAGGGAGGCTTCACCCCTCCACTTT.

The chain is built from TRBV30 and TRBJ1-5; D ambiguous. Germline loops: CDR1 GTSNPN, CDR2 SVGIG (reference sequence). V dropped 0 bases and J dropped 4 bases, with 7 bases sitting between them. CDR3 length: 13 residues. The CDR3 sequence is CAWSVRQNQPQHF. CDR3 DNA: TGTGCCTGGAGTGTACGTCAGAATCAGCCCCAGCATTTT.

The rearrangement links TRBV13 to TRBJ1-1, with TRBD1 identical over 7 bases. The CDR3 loop spans 13 amino acids. Trimming took 4 bases from V and 8 from J; bases not matched to a gene: 7. CDR1 PRHDT and CDR2 FYEKMQ come from the germline V gene (reference sequence). CDR3 sequence (DNA): TGTGCCAGCAGCTCCCGACAGGGATTCGAAGCTTTCTTT. This sequence encodes CASSSRQGFEAFF.

The chain is built from TRBV7-9 and TRBJ1-1, with 10 nucleotides matching TRBD1. V trimming: 4 bases; J trimming: 3 bases; junction bases outside the gene matches: 2. CDR3 length: 14 residues. CDR1 is SEHNR and CDR2 is FQNEAQ in the germline V gene (reference sequence). CDR3 sequence (DNA): TGTGCCAGCAGCTACGGACAGGGGGACACTGAAGCTTTCTTT. The encoded protein is CASSYGQGDTEAFF.

The chain employs TRBV6-1 and TRBJ1-6; TRBD1 aligns across 7 bases. This CDR3 region has 14 residues. With 5 bases clipped from V and 7 bases from J, the junction kept 5 bases outside the gene matches. Per germline, CDR1 MNHNS and CDR2 SASEGT. The CDR3 DNA reads TGTGCCAGCAGTACCGACAGGGTCAATTCACCCCTCCACTTT. Translation gives CASSTDRVNSPLHF.

This chain connects TRBV30 to TRBJ1-4; D gene unclear. Germline CDR1 and CDR2: GTSNPN and SVGIG (reference sequence). V was trimmed by 2 bases and J by 5 bases, leaving 12 bases between them. CDR3 length equals 14 residues. The CDR3, as DNA: TGTGCCTGGAGTCCGTGGTCCCTAAATGAAAAACTGTTTTTT. Translated: CAWSPWSLNEKLFF.